This T cell receptor (beta chain) appears in the sequencing data of a study of cytomegalovirus exposure and HLA in healthy donors. Study overall: The 95 to 150 validation repertoires and the approximately 700 first-cohort repertoires shared a platform, a later analysis reported. Notes on the study in general: Researchers counted about 150 TCR beta chains as cytomegalovirus-associated. CMV antigen specificity was confirmed in vitro for a few CMV-associated chains. There were some public TCRs occurring in many donors, but most TCR sequences were rare.

Per germline, CDR1 SGDLS and CDR2 YYNGEE. This CDR3 contains 17 residues. The V gene end was trimmed by 0 bases and the J gene end by 1 base; junction bases not matched to a gene: 5. TCRdb's copy holds only in-frame clones and misses some; the assay was immunoSEQ multiplex PCR. The table shows roughly 120,000 clones, with around nine tenths occurring only once. Of note for this clone: Its specificity is unknown.

The clonotype comes from a woman aged 25 to 45 in good health and CMV-seropositive. The material sequenced was PBMCs. The chain couples TRBV9 to TRBJ2-5, with 11 positions matching TRBD2. CDR3 coding DNA: TGTGCCAGCAGCGTAGATCCTAGCGGGGGGCTCCAAGAGACCCAGTACTTC. Protein product: CASSVDPSGGLQETQYF.